This TCR beta chain comes out of a study of T-cell memory formation after mild COVID-19. As for the study in general: TCR clustering was largely donor specific.

CDR3 length equals 14 residues. CDR1 is SGDLS, CDR2 YYNGEE, per germline. Between the trimmed V and J ends, which lost 3 bases and 6 bases, there was a span of 13 bases. One entry per CDR3 protein, called by TCRdb with MiXCR from the 5' RACE reads. The sample shows nearly 350,000 distinct CDR3 sequences, over 10% of them seen only once. In this sample, this clonotype turned up many times. The chain carries TRBV9 and TRBJ2-1; D may be TRBD2 (5 bases). Sequencing was carried out using PBMCs or a T cell subset sorted from them (not recorded which). The clonotype was recovered from a young man who had mild COVID-19 (a few samples of this study predate the infection). Cell type and time point are not known. This CDR3 reads CASSETSSANEQFF. CDR3 sequence (DNA): TGTGCCAGCAGCGAAACTAGTTCGGCCAATGAGCAGTTCTTC. The full variable domain, its missing parts supplied by reference TRBV9 and TRBJ2-1, is DSGVTQTPKHLITATGQRVTLRCSPRSGDLSVYWYQQSLDQGLQFLIQYYNGEERAKGNILERFSAQQFPDLHSELNLSSLELGDSALYFCASSETSSANEQFFGPGTRLTVL.